These T cell receptor beta chains were read from a single sample in a study of T cells in Graves' hyperthyroidism and ophthalmopathy. One entry per CDR3 protein, called by TCRdb with MiXCR from the multiplex PCR reads. The sample shows around 700,000 distinct CDR3 sequences, roughly a sixth of them seen only once. The sample comprised blood. The receptors shown here come from a woman in her fifties or sixties with Graves' hyperthyroidism that later progressed to Graves' ophthalmopathy. The CDR3 runs from the conserved cysteine through the conserved F or W. D genes are given only for firm matches. Rows may omit the clone size; those that give it use once, few, many or a size class.

>.|TRBV12-5|few|TRBJ1-2
TGTGCTAGTGGTTTGTGGGCCTCGGGTGGCTACACCTTC
CASGLWASGGYTF
>.|TRBV20-1|many|TRBJ1-2
TGCAGTGCTAGCCCTGCTAATCAGCAGGATGGCTACACCTTC
CSASPANQQDGYTF
>TRBD1|TRBV7-9|.|TRBJ2-3
TGTGCCAGCAGCGCCCGGACAGGGGGCATTGCAGATACGCAGTATTTT
CASSARTGGIADTQYF
>.|TRBV9|few|TRBJ1-4
TGTGCCAGCAGCGTTGGGGACCGTGGAAAACTGTTTTTT
CASSVGDRGKLFF
>TRBD1|TRBV6-2/TRBV6-3|.|TRBJ2-2
TGTGCCAGCAGCCTACAGGGGCCGAACACCGGGGAGCTGTTTTTT
CASSLQGPNTGELFF
>.|TRBV19|.|TRBJ1-2
TGTGCCAGTAGTCTCCGGAGGGCGGTCTATGGCTACACCTTC
CASSLRRAVYGYTF
>TRBD1|TRBV6-5|few|TRBJ2-7
TGTGCCAGCAGGACAGGGGCCGAGCAGTACTTC
CASRTGAEQYF
>.|TRBV11-2|.|TRBJ1-1
TGTGCCAGCAGCTCACCAATCGGCCAGAGCACTGAAGCTTTCTTT
CASSSPIGQSTEAFF
>.|TRBV5-1|.|TRBJ1-2
TGCGCCAGCAGCACCTCCGATAACTATGGCTACACCTTC
CASSTSDNYGYTF
>.|TRBV29-1|many|TRBJ2-1
TGCAGCGTTGGGCAAAGGTTTTACAATGAGCAGTTCTTC
CSVGQRFYNEQFF
>TRBD1|TRBV12-3/TRBV12-4|.|TRBJ2-5
TGTGCCAGCAGCCCTGACAGGGGGCGAGTGGAGACCCAGTACTTC
CASSPDRGRVETQYF
>.|TRBV7-9|.|TRBJ2-7
TGTGCCAGCAGCCAGGGGGGACCTCTTTTTTACGAGCAGTACTTC
CASSQGGPLFYEQYF
>TRBD1|TRBV20-1|many|TRBJ2-1
TGCAGTGCTAGAGCCACGATCGGACAGGCCTTCTCCTACAATGAGCAGTTCTTC
CSARATIGQAFSYNEQFF
>.|TRBV3-1|many|TRBJ1-6
TGTGCCAGCAGCCAAACCGGACGGAACAATTCACCCCTCCACTTT
CASSQTGRNNSPLHF
>.|TRBV27|few|TRBJ2-7
TGTGCCAGCAGTTTGGTAGGGCCTCACGAGCAGTACTTC
CASSLVGPHEQYF
>TRBD1|TRBV2|.|TRBJ1-2
TGTGCCAGCAAAACAGGGGACTATGGCTACACCTTC
CASKTGDYGYTF
>TRBD2|TRBV20-1|many|TRBJ2-1
TGCAGTGCTAGATACTTAGCGGGGCTAATATACAATGAGCAGTTCTTC
CSARYLAGLIYNEQFF
>.|TRBV2|.|TRBJ1-5
TGTGCCAGCGTCGTGAACCAATATAGCAATCAGCCCCAGCATTTT
CASVVNQYSNQPQHF
>.|TRBV29-1|.|TRBJ1-2
TGCAGCGTTGAACATTCCCCCGAAAGAGGCTACACCTTC
CSVEHSPERGYTF
>.|TRBV19|.|TRBJ1-2
TGTGCCAGTGTTGCAGGGTATGGCTATGGCTACACCTTC
CASVAGYGYGYTF
>TRBD1|TRBV2|many|TRBJ1-6
TGTGCCAGCAGTGAAGGACAGGGGTATAATTCACCCCTCCACTTT
CASSEGQGYNSPLHF
>.|TRBV10-3|many|TRBJ1-2
TGTGCCATCAGTGAGCCGCCTAACTATGGCTACACCTTC
CAISEPPNYGYTF
>.|TRBV6-5|once|TRBJ1-5
TGTGCCAGCATACTCGCCCTGGGGGGGGGCCAGCCCCAGCATTTT
CASILALGGGQPQHF
>.|TRBV18|.|TRBJ2-2
TGTGCCCTCAGGGGGGAGAACACCGGGGAGCCGTTTTTT
CALRGENTGEPFF
>TRBD2|TRBV11-1|.|TRBJ2-1
TGTGCCAGCAGCTTAGATGGGAGGCGGGGGGGCCTGGGGGAGCAGTTCTTC
CASSLDGRRGGLGEQFF
>.|TRBV18|many|TRBJ1-1
TGTGCCAGCTCACCACGGATGTCCCGCATCAGGCACACTGAAGCTTTCTTT
CASSPRMSRIRHTEAFF